The rows below give T cell receptor beta chains drawn from one sample of a study of blood T cell repertoires in COVID-19. TCRdb's copy holds only in-frame clones and misses some; the assay was immunoSEQ multiplex PCR. The sample has roughly 570,000 clones; 85% to 90% are singletons. The sequencing input was peripheral blood. The source of these receptors is a woman aged 45-65 years with COVID-19, enrolled during active disease. Each CDR3 is given with its conserved first and last residue. Fields, in order: D gene, clone size, J gene, CDR3 length, V gene, CDR3 protein, CDR3 DNA. A D gene is named only where the DNA matches it firmly. Some rows have no size entry. The others give once, few or many, or a class for an expanded clone.

>TRBD1|once|TRBJ2-3|14|TRBV3-1/TRBV3-2
CASSATGITDTQYF
TGTGCCAGCAGCGCGACAGGGATCACAGATACGCAGTATTTT
>TRBD1|.|TRBJ1-2|15|TRBV19
CASSKTGAQNYGYTF
TGTGCCAGTAGTAAGACAGGGGCGCAGAACTATGGCTACACCTTC
>TRBD2|.|TRBJ2-1|14|TRBV5-1
CASTIAGGYNEQFF
TGCGCCAGCACGATAGCGGGGGGCTACAATGAGCAGTTCTTC
>.|.|TRBJ1-1|14|TRBV2
CASSLQGFGTEAFF
TGTGCCAGCAGCCTGCAGGGGTTTGGTACTGAAGCTTTCTTT
>.|.|TRBJ1-3|15|TRBV6-1
CASSEWWTEGNTIYF
TGTGCCAGCAGTGAATGGTGGACAGAAGGAAACACCATATATTTT
>TRBD1|.|TRBJ1-1|15|TRBV24-1
CATSDPDRGHTEAFF
TGTGCCACCAGTGATCCTGACAGGGGTCACACTGAAGCTTTCTTT
>.|.|TRBJ2-7|15|TRBV5-1
CASSYSGGTLYEQYF
TGCGCCAGCAGCTATTCGGGGGGCACTCTCTACGAGCAGTACTTC
>.|.|TRBJ2-1|16|TRBV18
CASSSRTGSSYNEQFF
TGTGCCAGCTCATCCCGGACGGGGAGCTCCTACAATGAGCAGTTCTTC
>.|.|TRBJ2-3|15|TRBV9
CASSVEGASTDTQYF
TGTGCCAGCAGCGTGGAGGGGGCTAGCACAGATACGCAGTATTTT
>.|.|TRBJ1-6|16|TRBV27
CASSLFAGSYNSPLHF
TGTGCCAGCAGTTTATTCGCGGGAAGCTATAATTCACCCCTCCACTTT
>TRBD2|.|TRBJ2-5|12|TRBV6-5
CASSTGGVIQYF
TGTGCCAGCAGTACGGGAGGGGTGATCCAGTACTTC
>TRBD2|.|TRBJ2-5|18|TRBV4-2
CASSQDSRSGGALETQYF
TGTGCCAGCAGCCAAGATTCTAGGAGCGGGGGGGCGCTAGAGACCCAGTACTTC
>.|.|TRBJ1-1|14|TRBV5-5
CASSLAVMNTEAFF
TGTGCCAGCAGCTTGGCTGTAATGAACACTGAAGCTTTCTTT
>.|.|TRBJ1-5|17|TRBV6-7
CASSHKTGSGLNQPQHF
TGTGCCAGCAGCCACAAGACAGGATCAGGCCTGAATCAGCCCCAGCATTTT
>TRBD1|.|TRBJ2-1|18|TRBV3-1/TRBV3-2
CASSHHLPGQGTYNEQFF
TGTGCCAGCAGCCACCATTTACCGGGACAGGGGACCTACAATGAGCAGTTCTTC
>TRBD1|.|TRBJ2-7|16|TRBV7-9
CASSSRRGQGAYEQYF
TGTGCCAGCAGCTCCCGTAGGGGACAGGGGGCTTACGAGCAGTACTTC
>TRBD1|.|TRBJ1-5|13|TRBV2
CASSRDRAQPQHF
TGTGCCAGCAGTCGGGACAGGGCCCAGCCCCAGCATTTT
>.|once|TRBJ2-5|12|TRBV30
CAWGSRGETQYF
TGTGCCTGGGGATCGCGAGGGGAGACCCAGTACTTC
>.|few|TRBJ1-2|17|TRBV3-1/TRBV3-2
CASSQETAGVFDYGYTF
TGTGCCAGCAGCCAAGAGACGGCAGGGGTATTCGACTATGGCTACACCTTC
>.|once|TRBJ2-7|12|TRBV6-5
CAIRQSSYEQYF
TGTGCCATCCGACAGTCTTCCTACGAGCAGTACTTC
>.|.|TRBJ1-1|14|TRBV27
CASSSTAGYTEAFF
TGTGCCAGCAGTTCGACAGCTGGCTACACTGAAGCTTTCTTT
>.|.|TRBJ1-2|14|TRBV7-2
CASSLGTLNYGYTF
TGTGCCAGCAGCTTAGGTACCCTAAACTATGGCTACACCTTC
>.|.|TRBJ2-1|16|TRBV19
CASSIRLGISDGKQFF
TGTGCCAGTAGTATTCGTCTCGGGATTTCGGACGGGAAGCAGTTCTTC
>TRBD1|.|TRBJ1-1|14|TRBV11-2
CASSYQTGGTEAFF
TGTGCCAGCAGCTACCAAACAGGGGGTACTGAAGCTTTCTTT
>.|.|TRBJ2-2|15|TRBV3-1/TRBV3-2
CASSQAVGSTGELFF
TGTGCCAGCAGCCAAGCGGTCGGTTCCACCGGGGAGCTGTTTTTT
>.|.|TRBJ1-5|15|TRBV28
CASSLPLYSNQPQHF
TGTGCCAGCAGTCTCCCCCTTTATAGCAATCAGCCCCAGCATTTT